This is a list of T cell receptor beta chains from one sample in a study of CD4+ T cells in melanoma. Some clones are missing from TCRdb's copy, which holds only in-frame ones; the method was immunoSEQ multiplex PCR. The sample carries 110,000 to 150,000 clones, about 90% recorded once. These receptors originate from a human donor with melanoma. The conserved cysteine and the conserved F or W are not part of the CDR3 here.

v_gene	j_gene	CDR3aa
TRBV11-2	TRBJ2-1	ASSLDLMTSGF
TRBV29-1	TRBJ1-1	SVGGVNTEAF
TRBV2	TRBJ2-3	ASRLRGITDTQY
TRBV21-1	TRBJ2-1	ASSSGLAGTNEQF
TRBV6-1	TRBJ1-2	ASSEAQLPPYGYT
TRBV6-1	TRBJ1-4	ASSPRDWNEKLF
TRBV25-1	TRBJ2-3	ASRATGLSHTQY
TRBV18	TRBJ2-5	ASSSGVQETQY
TRBV5-1	TRBJ1-1	ASSFDEFNTEAF
TRBV15	TRBJ1-5	ATSRDQGRLQPQH
TRBV2	TRBJ1-5	ASRRTDNQPQH
TRBV2	TRBJ1-5	ASNGATGVQPQH
TRBV5-1	TRBJ2-2	ASSLALEAGELF
TRBV7-6	TRBJ2-7	ASSRTSGVSYEQY
TRBV6-1	TRBJ2-7	ASSEVPRREQY
TRBV30	TRBJ1-2	AWSRPVGGYT
TRBV9	TRBJ1-6	ASTASNSPLH
TRBV29-1	TRBJ1-2	SVEDYGYT
TRBV27	TRBJ1-2	ASSSTAGRGYT
TRBV7-2	TRBJ2-1	ASSLAGGSGNEQF
TRBV7-2	TRBJ2-7	ASSLASNSWYEQY
TRBV5-1	TRBJ1-1	ASSLRQGAMGTEAF
TRBV6-6	TRBJ2-3	ASSYGRGSTDTQY
TRBV5-1	TRBJ1-2	ASSTAGGMYGYT
TRBV19	TRBJ1-1	ASSMSPQQGRTSFF
TRBV7-9	TRBJ1-1	ASNLNGGASAEAF
TRBV4-1	TRBJ1-3	ASSPLAGIGNTIY
TRBV30	TRBJ2-7	AWSLGRNSYEQY
TRBV18	TRBJ2-3	ASSPDTDTQY
TRBV6-1	TRBJ1-3	ASSEGPRNTIY
TRBV10-1	TRBJ2-5	ASSETPPGGGKRETQY
TRBV5-1	TRBJ2-3	ASSLDPGPTDTQY
TRBV30	TRBJ1-4	AWSGQGAAETNEKLF
TRBV9	TRBJ2-5	ASSVDPETQY
TRBV5-1	TRBJ1-4	ASSSMDEKLF
TRBV5-1	TRBJ2-5	ASASGGPPETQY
TRBV7-9	TRBJ2-1	ASSPTGIVGNEQF
TRBV30	TRBJ2-7	AWSVSFGPSYEQY
TRBV10-3	TRBJ2-5	AIGLAGGRGETQY
TRBV7-9	TRBJ1-1	ASSEQQAF
TRBV5-6	TRBJ1-2	ASSPRRARADGYT
TRBV5-4	TRBJ2-3	ASSLAGTGADTQY
TRBV9	TRBJ1-1	ASSLLPRAVNTEAF
TRBV2	TRBJ2-5	ASTQEAVAGGDQETQY